This T cell receptor (beta chain) is from a study of shared clonotypes between healthy human individuals. The study, taken as a whole, reports: Rarefaction exposed incomplete sorted-subset sequencing despite large depth. Generation of non-shared clonotypes was less probable than generation of clonotypes shared by all four donors. Estimated clonotype richness was generally higher in naive than memory subsets.

Clones were read by immunoSEQ multiplex PCR, and TCRdb kept only the in-frame ones, dropping some. The sample records more than 2,000,000 clones, approximately 94% being singletons. In regard to this clone: No antigen is known for it.

Free of recent acute infections or vaccinations, the donors were healthy HIV-negative adults. The material sequenced was naive CD4+ T cells sorted from blood. Noted subset: CD45RA+ positively selected. The clonotype originates from a man between 18 and 29 years old in good health.

The CDR3 region has the DNA TGTGCCATCAGTGACCCAGGGACAGGGTTCGGAAACACCATATATTTT. Residues: CAISDPGTGFGNTIYF. The rearrangement uses TRBV10-3 and TRBJ1-3, with 9 nucleotides matching TRBD1. The V gene's germline CDR1 is ENHRY and CDR2 SYGVKD. V shed 3 bases, J shed 4 bases, and the junction held 7 bases outside the gene matches. The CDR3 extends over 16 amino acids.